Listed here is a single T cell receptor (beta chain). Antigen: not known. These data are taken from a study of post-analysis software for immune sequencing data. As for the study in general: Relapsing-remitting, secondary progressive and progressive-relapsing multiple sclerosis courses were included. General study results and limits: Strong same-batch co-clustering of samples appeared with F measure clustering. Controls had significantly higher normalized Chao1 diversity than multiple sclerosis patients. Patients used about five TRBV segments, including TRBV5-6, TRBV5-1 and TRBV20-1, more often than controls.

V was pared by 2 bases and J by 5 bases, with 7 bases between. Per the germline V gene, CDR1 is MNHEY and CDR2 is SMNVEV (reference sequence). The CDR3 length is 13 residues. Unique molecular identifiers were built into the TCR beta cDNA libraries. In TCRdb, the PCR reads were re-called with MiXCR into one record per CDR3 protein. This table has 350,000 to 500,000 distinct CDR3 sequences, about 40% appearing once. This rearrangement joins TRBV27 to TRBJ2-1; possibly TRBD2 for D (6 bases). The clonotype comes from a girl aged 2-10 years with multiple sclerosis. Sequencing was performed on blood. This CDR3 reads CASSLTSNNEQFF. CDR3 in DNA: TGTGCCAGCAGTTTAACTAGCAACAATGAGCAGTTCTTC.